The clone carrying this T cell receptor (beta chain) was found a few times. Its antigen is unidentified. CDR3 length equals 13 residues. V was cut by 2 bases and J by 6 bases, with 7 bases left in between. Germline values: CDR1 LGHDT, CDR2 YNNKEL (reference sequence). The sample originates from a study of T-cell memory formation after mild COVID-19. Study-wide results and caveats: Contracting clones from day 15 to 85 showed balanced CD4/CD8; later expanders favored CD4+.

Researchers used 5'RACE with constant-segment primers to make TCR alpha and TCR beta cDNA libraries that carry sample barcodes and UMIs. Each CDR3 protein is one row after TCRdb ran MiXCR on the 5' RACE reads. Of 250,000 or so distinct CDR3 sequences in the sample, about a sixth are singletons; the top ten hold 23%. This TCR derives from a man younger than 30 who had mild COVID-19 (a few samples of this study predate the infection). Cell type and time point are not known. The rearrangement links TRBV3-1 to TRBJ2-2; D unresolved. The sequenced sample was PBMCs or a T cell subset sorted from them (not recorded which). This CDR3 is CASSQSPPGELFF. In nucleotides, the CDR3 is TGTGCCAGCAGCCAAAGCCCGCCCGGGGAGCTGTTTTTT.